This T cell receptor beta chain was profiled in a study of shared clonotypes between healthy human individuals. Study conclusions and caveats: The four-donor shared clonotypes exceeded non-shared clonotypes in generation probability, with non-shared ones scoring lower. Several donors held about 4.5% of naive CD4 clonotypes in common.

As concerns this clone: Its antigen is currently unknown.

The CDR3 covers 19 residues. Germline trimming cut 6 bases from V and 0 bases from J; bases unmatched to any gene: 15. Per the germline V gene, CDR1 is SNHLY and CDR2 is FYNNEI. The authors divided CD4+ cells into CD45RA+ naive and CD45RA-negative memory subsets. In the original analysis: Junction-only sequences without quality scores were provided by ImmunoSEQ, so filtering was different. Method: immunoSEQ multiplex PCR; TCRdb's copy keeps in-frame clones and lacks some. D and trimming were read from the DNA, whereas the V and J calls and clone size are those reported in that table. In the table there are approximately 1,000,000 clones, about 72% of which are singletons.

This chain joins TRBV2 and TRBJ1-5, with TRBD1 matching over 9 bases. Sample: memory CD4+ T cells from PBMCs. Subset indicated: CD45RA-negative fraction. The sequence derives from a man between 18 and 29 years old in good health. Some clones in this sample may be carry-over from other donors' samples. This chain's CDR3 is CASRSINRGRGRSNQPQHF. The DNA of the CDR3 is TGTGCCAGCAGGAGTATCAACAGGGGGCGCGGTCGTAGCAATCAGCCCCAGCATTTT.